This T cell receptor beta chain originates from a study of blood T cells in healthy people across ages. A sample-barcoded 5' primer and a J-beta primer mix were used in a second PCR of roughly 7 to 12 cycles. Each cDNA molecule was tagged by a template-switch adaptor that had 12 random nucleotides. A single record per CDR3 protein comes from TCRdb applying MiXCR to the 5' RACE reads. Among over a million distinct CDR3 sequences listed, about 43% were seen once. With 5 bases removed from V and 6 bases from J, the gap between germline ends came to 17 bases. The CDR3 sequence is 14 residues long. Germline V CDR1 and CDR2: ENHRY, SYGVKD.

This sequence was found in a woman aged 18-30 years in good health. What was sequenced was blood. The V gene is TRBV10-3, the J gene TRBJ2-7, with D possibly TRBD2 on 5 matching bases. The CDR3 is CAISSGPGRGEQYF. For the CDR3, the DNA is TGTGCCATCAGTAGCGGCCCCGGTCGGGGCGAGCAGTACTTC.